The sample holds a few counts of the clone carrying this TCR beta chain. Its target is not known. CDR1 and CDR2 from the germline V gene are SGDLS and YYNGEE. The V gene end was trimmed by 1 base and the J gene end by 2 bases; junction bases not matched to a gene: 3. The CDR3 runs to 15 residues. The sample comes from a study of T cells in Graves' hyperthyroidism and ophthalmopathy. Across the study: Blood from the periphery was taken at initial diagnosis, before any treatment.

Exclusion of patients followed from uncontrolled infection, other autoimmune disease, pregnancy or lactation. Amplification targeted TCR beta CDR3 regions from RNA transcripts. Researchers ran a first-round RT-PCR on the TCR CDR3 using the HTBI primer set. In TCRdb, the multiplex PCR reads were re-called with MiXCR into one record per CDR3 protein. Here the sample spans about 720,000 distinct CDR3 sequences, 16% being singletons. General study points: Model output signaled ophthalmopathy a median roughly 6.5 months ahead of onset. Blood held most thyroid clonotypes expanded above 0.001 frequency.

The receptor's source is a man aged 18 to 30 with Graves' hyperthyroidism. The V gene is TRBV9, the J gene TRBJ2-7; the match to TRBD1 covers 10 bases. Material: blood. The CDR3 coding sequence is TGTGCCAGCAGCGTATCCGGGACAGGGGCCTACGAGCAGTACTTC. Translating gives CASSVSGTGAYEQYF.